This T cell receptor (beta chain) originates from a study of shared clonotypes between healthy human individuals. Study-level background: Contributing individuals were a couple of females and a few males aged 18 to 49. The plates for each donor numbered three CD4 naive, three CD4 memory, two CD8 naive and one CD8 memory.

CD8 memory combined CD45RO+ cells with CCR7-negative CD45RA+ TemRA cells. Study-wide findings and caveats: Relative to memory subsets, naive subsets generally showed larger estimated richness.

Sequencing used immunoSEQ multiplex PCR; TCRdb keeps in-frame clones, though not all of them. This repertoire shows about 690,000 clones, roughly 87% found once; its top ten account for about 34%. Comments on this clone: What it binds is not known.

Trimming removed 4 bases at V and 2 bases at J, with 8 bases between. The V gene's germline CDR1 is SGHTA and CDR2 FQGTGA. This CDR3 is 13 amino acids long. The specimen was memory CD8+ T cells from PBMCs. Subset of the sample: CD45RO+ cells pooled with CCR7-negative TemRA cells. This clonotype was obtained from a man in his late teens or twenties in good health. Some clones in this sample may be carry-over from other donors' samples. This chain connects TRBV7-3 to TRBJ1-1, with a tentative D call TRBD1 (5 bases). The CDR3 is CASSWGGNTEAFF. The CDR3 coding sequence is TGTGCCAGCAGCTGGGGGGGTAACACTGAAGCTTTCTTT.